This T cell receptor (beta chain) was identified during a study of T cells in Graves' hyperthyroidism and ophthalmopathy. CDR3 size: 14 residues. V lost 6 bases to trimming and J lost 4 bases, with 16 bases between them. Germline V lookup: CDR1 ENHRY, CDR2 SYGVKD. Amplified TCR beta CDR3 regions derived from RNA transcripts. Researchers ran a first-round RT-PCR on the TCR CDR3 using the HTBI primer set. TCRdb reanalysed the multiplex PCR reads using MiXCR and keeps one entry per CDR3 protein. The sample yields approximately 870,000 distinct CDR3 sequences, about 38% seen once. The sequenced material came from blood. The clonotype was recovered from a man aged 18 to 30 with Graves' hyperthyroidism. V and J are TRBV10-3 and TRBJ2-7, with a tentative D call TRBD1 (7 bases). This CDR3 reads CAIRGRTGVYEQYF. The DNA for the CDR3 is TGTGCCATCAGAGGGAGGACAGGAGTATACGAGCAGTACTTC.